This is a list of T cell receptor beta chains from one sample in a study of cytomegalovirus exposure and HLA in healthy donors. Measured with immunoSEQ multiplex PCR; TCRdb has only the in-frame clones, and not every one. Found here are some 140,000 clones, roughly 80% of them singletons; the top ten hold around 13%. The source material was PBMCs. The source is a man aged 25 to 45 in good health and CMV-seropositive. The CDR3 runs from the conserved cysteine through the conserved F or W. D genes are given only for firm matches. Only some rows state a clone size, as once, few, many or a class for expanded clones.

j_call: TRBJ1-4; v_call: TRBV6-1; d_call: TRBD1; clone_size: NA; cdr3_aa: CASSTGDNEKLFF; cdr3_nt: TGTGCCAGCAGTACAGGGGATAATGAAAAACTGTTTTTT
j_call: TRBJ2-7; v_call: TRBV2; d_call: TRBD1; clone_size: NA; cdr3_aa: CASREGQGSSYEQYF; cdr3_nt: TGTGCCAGCAGGGAAGGACAGGGGAGCTCCTACGAGCAGTACTTC
j_call: TRBJ2-2; v_call: TRBV28; d_call: TRBD2; clone_size: NA; cdr3_aa: CASSTAGGGTGELFF; cdr3_nt: TGTGCCAGCAGCACAGCGGGAGGTGGCACCGGGGAGCTGTTTTTT
j_call: TRBJ2-2; v_call: TRBV5-1; d_call: NA; clone_size: few; cdr3_aa: CASNLNTGELFF; cdr3_nt: TGCGCCAGTAACTTAAACACCGGGGAGCTGTTTTTT
j_call: TRBJ1-5; v_call: TRBV30; d_call: TRBD1; clone_size: NA; cdr3_aa: CAWSKGQGGQPQHF; cdr3_nt: TGTGCCTGGAGCAAAGGACAGGGGGGTCAGCCCCAGCATTTT
j_call: TRBJ2-7; v_call: TRBV5-1; d_call: NA; clone_size: NA; cdr3_aa: CASSLGTTSEQYF; cdr3_nt: TGCGCCAGCAGCTTGGGTACTACTAGTGAGCAGTACTTC
j_call: TRBJ2-7; v_call: TRBV19; d_call: NA; clone_size: NA; cdr3_aa: CASRKQVNYEQYF; cdr3_nt: TGTGCCAGTAGAAAACAGGTTAACTACGAGCAGTACTTC
j_call: TRBJ1-3; v_call: TRBV7-8; d_call: NA; clone_size: NA; cdr3_aa: CASSLFSPPRSTPIYF; cdr3_nt: TGTGCCAGCAGCTTATTTAGCCCCCCCCGGTCGACGCCCATATATTTT
j_call: TRBJ2-3; v_call: TRBV2; d_call: NA; clone_size: NA; cdr3_aa: CASSNGHNTDTQYF; cdr3_nt: TGTGCCAGCAGTAATGGGCACAACACAGATACGCAGTATTTT
j_call: TRBJ2-3; v_call: TRBV10-3; d_call: TRBD2; clone_size: NA; cdr3_aa: CAISDFSGRGKTDTQYF; cdr3_nt: TGTGCCATCAGTGACTTTAGCGGGAGGGGGAAAACAGATACGCAGTATTTT
j_call: TRBJ2-1; v_call: TRBV28; d_call: TRBD1; clone_size: NA; cdr3_aa: CASSLSELQGWNEQFF; cdr3_nt: TGTGCCAGCAGTTTGTCGGAATTACAGGGGTGGAATGAGCAGTTCTTC
j_call: TRBJ2-7; v_call: TRBV10-3; d_call: TRBD1; clone_size: NA; cdr3_aa: CAISTGGVTEQYF; cdr3_nt: TGTGCCATCAGTACAGGGGGCGTCACCGAGCAGTACTTC
j_call: TRBJ2-5; v_call: TRBV30; d_call: NA; clone_size: few; cdr3_aa: CASEGGFQETQYF; cdr3_nt: TGTGCCTCGGAAGGAGGTTTCCAAGAGACCCAGTACTTC
j_call: TRBJ2-7; v_call: TRBV7-2; d_call: NA; clone_size: NA; cdr3_aa: CASSLGPPRSGISYEQYF; cdr3_nt: TGTGCCAGCAGCTTAGGTCCTCCCCGTTCAGGTATCTCCTACGAGCAGTACTTC
j_call: TRBJ2-1; v_call: TRBV6-1; d_call: NA; clone_size: NA; cdr3_aa: CASGSTYNEQFF; cdr3_nt: TGTGCCAGCGGTTCTACCTACAATGAGCAGTTCTTC
j_call: TRBJ2-3; v_call: TRBV7-3; d_call: NA; clone_size: NA; cdr3_aa: CASSPEVSEAATQYF; cdr3_nt: TGTGCCAGCAGCCCCGAGGTTTCTGAAGCGGCCACGCAGTATTTT
j_call: TRBJ1-2; v_call: TRBV6-6; d_call: NA; clone_size: few; cdr3_aa: CASRPTSNYGYTF; cdr3_nt: TGTGCCAGCAGACCCACTTCAAACTATGGCTACACCTTC
j_call: TRBJ1-1; v_call: TRBV19; d_call: NA; clone_size: NA; cdr3_aa: CASSFTGMPEAFF; cdr3_nt: TGTGCCAGTAGCTTTACAGGGATGCCTGAAGCTTTCTTT
j_call: TRBJ1-1; v_call: TRBV7-3; d_call: NA; clone_size: NA; cdr3_aa: CATRQNMNTEAFF; cdr3_nt: TGTGCCACCCGACAGAATATGAACACTGAAGCTTTCTTT
j_call: TRBJ1-1; v_call: TRBV4-2; d_call: TRBD1; clone_size: NA; cdr3_aa: CAGSQEGQGEAFF; cdr3_nt: TGTGCCGGCAGCCAAGAGGGCCAGGGGGAGGCTTTCTTT
j_call: TRBJ2-7; v_call: TRBV9; d_call: TRBD2; clone_size: NA; cdr3_aa: CASSASGRGDEQYF; cdr3_nt: TGTGCCAGCAGCGCTAGCGGGAGAGGTGACGAGCAGTACTTC
j_call: TRBJ2-1; v_call: TRBV27; d_call: NA; clone_size: NA; cdr3_aa: CASSLATGVYNEQFF; cdr3_nt: TGTGCCAGCAGTTTAGCGACGGGAGTCTACAATGAGCAGTTCTTC
j_call: TRBJ2-7; v_call: TRBV5-1; d_call: NA; clone_size: once; cdr3_aa: CASSLDPSTYEQYF; cdr3_nt: TGCGCCAGCAGCTTGGACCCTAGTACCTACGAGCAGTACTTC
j_call: TRBJ1-4; v_call: TRBV7-3; d_call: NA; clone_size: NA; cdr3_aa: CASSLRGGDEKLFF; cdr3_nt: TGTGCCAGCAGCTTAAGAGGAGGAGATGAAAAACTGTTTTTT
j_call: TRBJ2-6; v_call: TRBV6-4; d_call: NA; clone_size: NA; cdr3_aa: CASSDSSSGANVLTF; cdr3_nt: TGTGCCAGCAGTGACTCCAGCTCTGGGGCCAACGTCCTGACTTTC
j_call: TRBJ2-7; v_call: TRBV5-1; d_call: TRBD2; clone_size: NA; cdr3_aa: CASSLIASGNYEQYF; cdr3_nt: TGCGCCAGCAGCTTGATAGCTAGCGGGAACTACGAGCAGTACTTC
j_call: TRBJ2-1; v_call: TRBV6-6; d_call: NA; clone_size: NA; cdr3_aa: CASSYATENEQFF; cdr3_nt: TGTGCCAGCAGTTACGCGACAGAAAATGAGCAGTTCTTC
j_call: TRBJ2-5; v_call: TRBV11-2; d_call: TRBD1; clone_size: NA; cdr3_aa: CASSLDARTGRETQYF; cdr3_nt: TGTGCCAGCAGCTTAGACGCACGGACAGGGCGGGAGACCCAGTACTTC
j_call: TRBJ2-1; v_call: TRBV6-1; d_call: NA; clone_size: NA; cdr3_aa: CASRSGNEQFF; cdr3_nt: TGTGCCAGCAGGTCGGGGAACGAGCAGTTCTTC
j_call: TRBJ1-5; v_call: TRBV10-3; d_call: NA; clone_size: NA; cdr3_aa: CAISENGERSNQPQHF; cdr3_nt: TGTGCCATCAGTGAGAACGGGGAAAGGAGCAATCAGCCCCAGCATTTT
j_call: TRBJ2-3; v_call: TRBV15; d_call: NA; clone_size: NA; cdr3_aa: CATSRVGDTQYF; cdr3_nt: TGTGCCACCAGCAGAGTCGGGGATACGCAGTATTTT
j_call: TRBJ1-5; v_call: TRBV10-2; d_call: NA; clone_size: NA; cdr3_aa: CASTVAGGQPQHF; cdr3_nt: TGCGCCAGCACAGTGGCGGGAGGCCAGCCCCAGCATTTT
j_call: TRBJ1-2; v_call: TRBV30; d_call: TRBD1; clone_size: NA; cdr3_aa: CAWSPISGGYGYTF; cdr3_nt: TGTGCCTGGAGTCCAATTTCAGGGGGTTATGGCTACACCTTC
j_call: TRBJ1-1; v_call: TRBV18; d_call: NA; clone_size: NA; cdr3_aa: CASSPPPGRKTEAFF; cdr3_nt: TGTGCCAGCTCACCACCGCCCGGGAGGAAGACTGAAGCTTTCTTT
j_call: TRBJ1-6; v_call: TRBV6-5; d_call: NA; clone_size: NA; cdr3_aa: CASSPESSYNSPLHF; cdr3_nt: TGTGCCAGCTCGCCGGAGAGCTCCTATAATTCACCCCTCCACTTT
j_call: TRBJ2-3; v_call: TRBV7-2; d_call: NA; clone_size: once; cdr3_aa: CASSLSVLGAGTDTQYF; cdr3_nt: TGTGCCAGCAGCTTATCCGTCTTGGGGGCCGGGACAGATACGCAGTATTTT
j_call: TRBJ2-7; v_call: TRBV10-3; d_call: NA; clone_size: NA; cdr3_aa: CAISESARGGDSYEQYF; cdr3_nt: TGTGCCATCAGTGAGTCGGCGAGGGGGGGTGACTCCTACGAGCAGTACTTT
j_call: TRBJ2-2; v_call: TRBV29-1; d_call: TRBD1; clone_size: NA; cdr3_aa: CSGREGGTGGTGELFF; cdr3_nt: TGCAGCGGTCGAGAGGGCGGGACAGGGGGCACCGGGGAGCTGTTTTTT
j_call: TRBJ1-4; v_call: TRBV5-4; d_call: TRBD1; clone_size: few; cdr3_aa: CASSIRDRDEKLFF; cdr3_nt: TGTGCCAGCAGCATCCGGGACAGGGACGAAAAACTGTTTTTT
j_call: TRBJ2-7; v_call: TRBV29-1; d_call: TRBD1; clone_size: NA; cdr3_aa: CSVNVHGDSSYEQYF; cdr3_nt: TGCAGCGTGAACGTTCATGGGGACAGCTCCTACGAGCAGTACTTC
j_call: TRBJ1-1; v_call: TRBV28; d_call: NA; clone_size: few; cdr3_aa: CASSPGQNTEAFF; cdr3_nt: TGTGCCAGCAGTCCTGGACAGAACACTGAAGCTTTCTTT
j_call: TRBJ2-1; v_call: TRBV7-9; d_call: TRBD2; clone_size: NA; cdr3_aa: CASSTAGGSYNEQFF; cdr3_nt: TGTGCCAGCAGTACAGCGGGGGGCTCCTACAATGAGCAGTTCTTC
j_call: TRBJ2-6; v_call: TRBV10-3; d_call: TRBD1; clone_size: once; cdr3_aa: CAISLKGQGSSGANVLTF; cdr3_nt: TGTGCCATCAGCCTAAAGGGACAGGGGAGTTCTGGGGCCAACGTCCTGACTTTC
j_call: TRBJ2-7; v_call: TRBV5-1; d_call: TRBD1; clone_size: NA; cdr3_aa: CASSEGTGSYEQYF; cdr3_nt: TGCGCCAGCAGCGAAGGGACAGGCTCCTACGAGCAGTACTTC
j_call: TRBJ1-1; v_call: TRBV6-1; d_call: NA; clone_size: few; cdr3_aa: CASIFSRVNTEAFF; cdr3_nt: TGTGCCAGCATCTTTTCCCGAGTGAACACTGAAGCTTTCTTT
j_call: TRBJ2-5; v_call: TRBV5-1; d_call: NA; clone_size: NA; cdr3_aa: CASSFTETGTQYF; cdr3_nt: TGCGCCAGCAGCTTTACCGAAACCGGGACCCAGTACTTC
j_call: TRBJ2-1; v_call: TRBV19; d_call: NA; clone_size: NA; cdr3_aa: CASSTTGSSYNEQFF; cdr3_nt: TGTGCCAGTAGCACAACAGGGAGCTCCTACAATGAGCAGTTCTTC
j_call: TRBJ2-5; v_call: TRBV6-5; d_call: NA; clone_size: NA; cdr3_aa: CASSYLRSPGGTQYF; cdr3_nt: TGTGCCAGCAGTTACCTTAGGAGTCCCGGGGGGACCCAGTACTTC
j_call: TRBJ2-7; v_call: TRBV28; d_call: TRBD2; clone_size: NA; cdr3_aa: CASTFPQGGNYEQYF; cdr3_nt: TGTGCCAGCACGTTTCCCCAGGGAGGGAATTACGAGCAGTACTTC
j_call: TRBJ2-7; v_call: TRBV16; d_call: NA; clone_size: once; cdr3_aa: CASSQWLGSYEQYF; cdr3_nt: TGTGCCAGCAGCCAGTGGCTAGGTTCCTACGAGCAGTACTTC